In its sample, the clone carrying this TCR beta chain was seen a few times. As yet, its antigen is unknown. The sample is drawn from a study of response to subunit inactivated influenza vaccine. Study observations and caveats: The authors suggested that few new T cells are recruited per seasonal influenza vaccination.

The germline V gene encodes CDR1 SGHRS and CDR2 YFSETQ. The CDR3 consists of 15 residues. Germline trimming cut 5 bases from V and 2 bases from J; bases unmatched to any gene: 6. TCRdb recomputed calls from the RT-PCR reads with MiXCR, one row per CDR3 protein. The sample lists fewer than 800,000 distinct CDR3 sequences, roughly 14% occurring once. The V gene is TRBV5-1, the J gene TRBJ2-3; TRBD2 matches 9 bases. This TCR came from a man aged 50-60 years who received an inactivated influenza vaccine. Sample: PBMCs from blood, taken roughly 13 days after vaccination. CDR3 in amino acids: CASRRTSADTDTQYF. The CDR3 DNA reads as TGCGCCAGCAGGCGGACTAGCGCGGACACAGATACGCAGTATTTT.